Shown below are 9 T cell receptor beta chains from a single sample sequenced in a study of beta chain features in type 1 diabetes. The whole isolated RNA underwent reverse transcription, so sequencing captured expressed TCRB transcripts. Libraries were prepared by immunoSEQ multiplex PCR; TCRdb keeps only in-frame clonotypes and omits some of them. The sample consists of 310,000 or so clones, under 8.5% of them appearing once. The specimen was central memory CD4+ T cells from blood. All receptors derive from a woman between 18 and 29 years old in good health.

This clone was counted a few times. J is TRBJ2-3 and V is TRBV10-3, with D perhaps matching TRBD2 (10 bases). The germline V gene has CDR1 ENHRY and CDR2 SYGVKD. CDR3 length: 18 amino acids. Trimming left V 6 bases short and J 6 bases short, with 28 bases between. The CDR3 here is CAIRPGQGLAGGPDTQYF. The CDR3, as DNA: TGTGCCATCAGACCGGGACAGGGATTAGCGGGAGGCCCTGATACGCAGTATTTT.

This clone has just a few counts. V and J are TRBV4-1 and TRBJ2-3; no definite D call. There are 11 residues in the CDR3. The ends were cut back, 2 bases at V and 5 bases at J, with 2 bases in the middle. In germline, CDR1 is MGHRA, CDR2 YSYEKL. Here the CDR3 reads CASSQKDTQYF. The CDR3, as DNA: TGCGCCAGCAGCCAAAAAGATACGCAGTATTTT.

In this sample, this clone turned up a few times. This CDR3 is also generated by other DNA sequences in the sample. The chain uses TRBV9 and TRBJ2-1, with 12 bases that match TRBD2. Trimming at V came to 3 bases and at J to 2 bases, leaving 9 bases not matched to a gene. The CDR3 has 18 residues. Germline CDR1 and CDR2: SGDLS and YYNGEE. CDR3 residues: CASSAPLAGGPTYNEQFF. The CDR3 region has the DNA TGTGCCAGCAGCGCCCCCCTAGCGGGAGGGCCCACCTACAATGAGCAGTTCTTC.

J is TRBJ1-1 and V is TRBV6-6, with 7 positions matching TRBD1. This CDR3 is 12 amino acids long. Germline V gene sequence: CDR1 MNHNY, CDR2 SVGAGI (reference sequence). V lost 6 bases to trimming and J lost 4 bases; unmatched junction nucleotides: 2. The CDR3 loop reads CASSGTVTEAFF. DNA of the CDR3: TGTGCCAGCAGCGGGACAGTCACTGAAGCTTTCTTT.

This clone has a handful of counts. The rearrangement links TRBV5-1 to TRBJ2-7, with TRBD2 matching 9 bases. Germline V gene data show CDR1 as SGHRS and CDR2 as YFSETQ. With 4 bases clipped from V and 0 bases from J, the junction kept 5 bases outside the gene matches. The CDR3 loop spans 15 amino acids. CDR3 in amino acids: CASSGRSGSSYEQYF. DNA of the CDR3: TGCGCCAGCAGCGGACGTAGCGGGAGCTCCTACGAGCAGTACTTC.

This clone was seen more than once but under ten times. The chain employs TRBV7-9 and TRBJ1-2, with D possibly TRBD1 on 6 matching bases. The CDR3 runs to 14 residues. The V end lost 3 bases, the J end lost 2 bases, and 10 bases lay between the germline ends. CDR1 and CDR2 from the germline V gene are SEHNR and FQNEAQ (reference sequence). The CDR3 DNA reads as TGTGCCAGCAGCTTTGGGGGACACAACTATGGCTACACCTTC. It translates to CASSFGGHNYGYTF. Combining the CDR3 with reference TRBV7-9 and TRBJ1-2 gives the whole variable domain DTGVSQNPRHKITKRGQNVTFRCDPISEHNRLYWYRQTLGQGPEFLTYFQNEAQLEKSRLLSDRFSAERPKGSFSTLEIQRTEQGDSAMYLCASSFGGHNYGYTFGSGTRLTVV.

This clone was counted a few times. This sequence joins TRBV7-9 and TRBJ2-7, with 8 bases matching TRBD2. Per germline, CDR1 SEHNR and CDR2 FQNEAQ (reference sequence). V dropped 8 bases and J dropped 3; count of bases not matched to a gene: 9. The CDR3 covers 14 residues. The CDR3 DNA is TGTGCCAGCGGAAAAGCGGGAGCTGACTACGAGCAGTACTTC. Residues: CASGKAGADYEQYF. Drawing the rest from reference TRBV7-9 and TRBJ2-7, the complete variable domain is DTGVSQNPRHKITKRGQNVTFRCDPISEHNRLYWYRQTLGQGPEFLTYFQNEAQLEKSRLLSDRFSAERPKGSFSTLEIQRTEQGDSAMYLCASGKAGADYEQYFGPGTRLTVT.

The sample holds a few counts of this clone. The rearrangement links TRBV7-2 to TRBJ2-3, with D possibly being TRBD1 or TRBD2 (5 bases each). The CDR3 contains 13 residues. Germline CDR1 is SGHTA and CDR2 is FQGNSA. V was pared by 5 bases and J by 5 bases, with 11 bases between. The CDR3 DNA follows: TGTGCCAGCAGCCCCGGGACCTTAGATACGCAGTATTTT. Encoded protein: CASSPGTLDTQYF. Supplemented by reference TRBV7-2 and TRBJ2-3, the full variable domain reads GAGVSQSPSNKVTEKGKDVELRCDPISGHTALYWYRQSLGQGLEFLIYFQGNSAPDKSGLPSDRFSAERTGGSVSTLTIQRTQQEDSAVYLCASSPGTLDTQYFGPGTRLTVL.

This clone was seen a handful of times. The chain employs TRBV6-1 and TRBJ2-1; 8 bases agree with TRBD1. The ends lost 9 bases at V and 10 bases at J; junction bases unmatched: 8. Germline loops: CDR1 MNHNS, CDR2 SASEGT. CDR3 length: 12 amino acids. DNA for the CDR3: TGTGCCAGTGACCCAGGGGGCGCGGAGCAGTTCTTC. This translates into CASDPGGAEQFF.